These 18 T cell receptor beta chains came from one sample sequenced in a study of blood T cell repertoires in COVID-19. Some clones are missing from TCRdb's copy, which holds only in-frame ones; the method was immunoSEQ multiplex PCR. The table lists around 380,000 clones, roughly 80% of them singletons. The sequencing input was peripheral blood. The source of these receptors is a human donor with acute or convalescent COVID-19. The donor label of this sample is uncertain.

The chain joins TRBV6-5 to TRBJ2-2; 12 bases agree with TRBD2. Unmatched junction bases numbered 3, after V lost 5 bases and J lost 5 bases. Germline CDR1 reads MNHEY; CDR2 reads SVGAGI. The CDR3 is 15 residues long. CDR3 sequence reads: CASSLLAGGTGELFF. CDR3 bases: TGTGCCAGCAGTCTCCTAGCGGGGGGGACCGGGGAGCTGTTTTTT.

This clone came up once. CDR3 sequence reads: CASSYMFQGPYEQYF. In DNA form, the CDR3 reads TGTGCCAGCAGTTACATGTTTCAGGGGCCCTACGAGCAGTACTTC. This chain links TRBV6-5 with TRBJ2-7; D perhaps matches TRBD1 (6 bases). Trimming removed 2 bases from V and 2 bases from J, with 13 bases in between. Germline values: CDR1 MNHEY, CDR2 SVGAGI. The CDR3 covers 15 residues.

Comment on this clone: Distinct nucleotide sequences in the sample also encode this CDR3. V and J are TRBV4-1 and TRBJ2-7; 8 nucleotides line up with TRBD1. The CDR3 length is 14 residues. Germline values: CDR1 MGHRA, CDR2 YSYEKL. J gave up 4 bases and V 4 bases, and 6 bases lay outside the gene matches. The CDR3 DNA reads TGCGCCAGCAGCCGGGACAGGTCTTCGTACGAGCAGTACTTC. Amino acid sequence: CASSRDRSSYEQYF.

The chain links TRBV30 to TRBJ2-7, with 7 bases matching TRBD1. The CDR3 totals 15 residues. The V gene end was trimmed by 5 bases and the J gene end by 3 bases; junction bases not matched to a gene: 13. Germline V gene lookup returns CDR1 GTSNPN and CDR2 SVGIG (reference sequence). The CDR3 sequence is CAWGLTGTVYYEQYF. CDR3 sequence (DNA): TGTGCCTGGGGTTTGACCGGGACAGTATACTACGAGCAGTACTTC.

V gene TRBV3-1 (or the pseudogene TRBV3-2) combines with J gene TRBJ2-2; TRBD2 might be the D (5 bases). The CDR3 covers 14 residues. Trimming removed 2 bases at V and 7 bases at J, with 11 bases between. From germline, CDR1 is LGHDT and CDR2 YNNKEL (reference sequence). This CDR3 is CASSQKASRGELFF. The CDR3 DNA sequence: TGTGCCAGCAGCCAAAAGGCTAGCCGCGGGGAGCTGTTTTTT.

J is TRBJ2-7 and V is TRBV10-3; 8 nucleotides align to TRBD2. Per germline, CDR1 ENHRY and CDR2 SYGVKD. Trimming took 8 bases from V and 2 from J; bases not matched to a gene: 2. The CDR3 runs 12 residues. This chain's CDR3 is CAIRGGPYEQYF. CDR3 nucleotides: TGTGCCATCCGGGGGGGTCCCTACGAGCAGTACTTC.

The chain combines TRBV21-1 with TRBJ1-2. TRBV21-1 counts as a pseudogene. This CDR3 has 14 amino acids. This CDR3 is CASSARGRVGGYTF. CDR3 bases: TGTGCCAGCAGCGCTCGAGGGAGGGTTGGTGGCTACACCTTC.

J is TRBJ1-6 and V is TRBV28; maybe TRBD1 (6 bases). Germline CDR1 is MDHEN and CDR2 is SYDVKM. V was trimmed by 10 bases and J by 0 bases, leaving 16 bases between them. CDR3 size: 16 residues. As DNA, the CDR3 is TGTGCCACGAAGGGACACCCCAACTCCTATAATTCACCCCTCCACTTT. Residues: CATKGHPNSYNSPLHF.

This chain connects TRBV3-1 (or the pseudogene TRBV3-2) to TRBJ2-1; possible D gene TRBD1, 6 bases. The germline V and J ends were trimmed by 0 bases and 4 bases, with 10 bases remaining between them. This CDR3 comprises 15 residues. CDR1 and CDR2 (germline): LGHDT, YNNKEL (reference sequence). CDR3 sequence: CASSQDPRGYNEQFF. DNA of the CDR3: TGTGCCAGCAGCCAAGATCCGAGGGGGTACAATGAGCAGTTCTTC.

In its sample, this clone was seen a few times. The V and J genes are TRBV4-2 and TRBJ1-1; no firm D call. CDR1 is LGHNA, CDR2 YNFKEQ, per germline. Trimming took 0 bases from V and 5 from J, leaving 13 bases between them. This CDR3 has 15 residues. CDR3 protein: CASSQEGIAGTEAFF. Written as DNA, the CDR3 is TGTGCCAGCAGCCAAGAGGGTATAGCTGGGACTGAAGCTTTCTTT.

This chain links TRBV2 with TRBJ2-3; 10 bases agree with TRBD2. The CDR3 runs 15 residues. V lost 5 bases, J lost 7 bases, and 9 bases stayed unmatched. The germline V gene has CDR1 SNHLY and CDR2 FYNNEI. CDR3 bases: TGTGCCAGCAGTAAGGGGCTAGCGGGAGAATATACGCAGTATTTT. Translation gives CASSKGLAGEYTQYF.

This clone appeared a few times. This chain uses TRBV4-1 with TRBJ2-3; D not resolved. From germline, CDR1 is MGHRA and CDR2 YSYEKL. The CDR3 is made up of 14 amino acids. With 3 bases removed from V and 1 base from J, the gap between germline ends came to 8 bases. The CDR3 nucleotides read TGCGCCAGCAGCCAGGGCAGTCGCACAGATACGCAGTATTTT. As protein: CASSQGSRTDTQYF.

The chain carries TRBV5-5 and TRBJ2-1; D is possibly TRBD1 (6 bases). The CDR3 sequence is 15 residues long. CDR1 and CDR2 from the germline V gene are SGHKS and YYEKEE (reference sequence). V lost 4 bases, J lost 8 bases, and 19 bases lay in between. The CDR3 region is CASSLYRAAKDEQFF. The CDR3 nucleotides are TGTGCCAGCAGCCTCTACAGGGCTGCTAAGGATGAGCAGTTCTTC.

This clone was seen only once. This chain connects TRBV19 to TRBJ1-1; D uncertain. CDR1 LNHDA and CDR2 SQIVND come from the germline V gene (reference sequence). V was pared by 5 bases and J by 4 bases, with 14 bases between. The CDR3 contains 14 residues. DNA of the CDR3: TGTGCCAGTAGTTCGACACGAGGGAGCACTGAAGCTTTCTTT. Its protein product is CASSSTRGSTEAFF.

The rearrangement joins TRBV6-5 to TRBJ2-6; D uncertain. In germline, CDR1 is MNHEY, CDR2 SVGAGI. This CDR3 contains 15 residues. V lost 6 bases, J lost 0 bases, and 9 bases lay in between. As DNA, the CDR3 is TGTGCCAGCAGGGTATACACCTCTGGGGCCAACGTCCTGACTTTC. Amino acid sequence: CASRVYTSGANVLTF.

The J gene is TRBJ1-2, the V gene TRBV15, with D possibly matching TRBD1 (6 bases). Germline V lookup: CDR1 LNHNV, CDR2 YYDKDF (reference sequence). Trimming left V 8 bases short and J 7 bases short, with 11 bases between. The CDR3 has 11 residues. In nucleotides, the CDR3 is TGTGCCACCGCACAGGGCTTTGGCTACACCTTC. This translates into CATAQGFGYTF.

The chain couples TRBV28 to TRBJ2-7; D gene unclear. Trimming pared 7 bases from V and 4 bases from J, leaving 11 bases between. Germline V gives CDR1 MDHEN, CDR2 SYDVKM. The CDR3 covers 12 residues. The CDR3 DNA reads TGTGCCAGCAACTCGCAATTGTACGAGCAGTACTTC. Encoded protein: CASNSQLYEQYF.

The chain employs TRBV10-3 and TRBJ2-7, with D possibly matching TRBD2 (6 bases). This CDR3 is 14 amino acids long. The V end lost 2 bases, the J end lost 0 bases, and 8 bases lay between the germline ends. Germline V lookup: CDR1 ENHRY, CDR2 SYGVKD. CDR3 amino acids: CAISEGGSSYEQYF. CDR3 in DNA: TGTGCCATCAGTGAGGGGGGGAGCTCCTACGAGCAGTACTTC.